The rows below give T cell receptor beta chains drawn from one sample of a study of blood T cells in healthy people across ages. TCRdb independently ran MiXCR on the 5' RACE reads; one entry per CDR3 protein. The profile shows about 1,500,000 distinct CDR3 sequences, roughly 45% of them singletons. The sample comprised blood. The receptors stem from a woman between 18 and 30 years old in good health. Each CDR3 is given with its conserved first and last residue. Each record gives: J gene, CDR3 length, V gene, clone size, D gene, CDR3 protein, CDR3 DNA. D genes are given only for firm matches. Only part of the rows carry a size: once, few, many, or a class if the clone is expanded.

j_call: TRBJ2-7
cdr3_length: 14
v_call: TRBV6-5
clone_size: .
d_call: TRBD2
cdr3_aa: CASAPGLAYNEQYF
cdr3_nt: TGTGCCTCCGCCCCGGGACTAGCCTACAATGAGCAGTACTTC

j_call: TRBJ2-1
cdr3_length: 15
v_call: TRBV7-2
clone_size: many
d_call: .
cdr3_aa: CASTDASSSYNEQFF
cdr3_nt: TGTGCCAGCACCGACGCCTCGAGCTCCTACAATGAGCAGTTCTTC

j_call: TRBJ2-5
cdr3_length: 12
v_call: TRBV6-2/TRBV6-3
clone_size: .
d_call: .
cdr3_aa: CASTLGLEEQYF
cdr3_nt: TGTGCCAGCACCCTGGGGTTGGAGGAGCAGTACTTC

j_call: TRBJ2-3
cdr3_length: 17
v_call: TRBV4-1
clone_size: few
d_call: .
cdr3_aa: CASSTTRRAASTDTQYF
cdr3_nt: TGCGCCAGCAGCACCACCCGGCGAGCGGCTAGCACAGATACGCAGTATTTT

j_call: TRBJ2-3
cdr3_length: 14
v_call: TRBV6-6
clone_size: .
d_call: .
cdr3_aa: CASSYSDSGDTQYF
cdr3_nt: TGTGCCAGCAGTTACTCGGATAGCGGAGATACGCAGTATTTT

j_call: TRBJ2-1
cdr3_length: 14
v_call: TRBV7-2
clone_size: few
d_call: .
cdr3_aa: CASSFFGVHNEQFF
cdr3_nt: TGTGCCAGCAGCTTCTTTGGGGTCCACAATGAGCAGTTCTTC

j_call: TRBJ2-7
cdr3_length: 15
v_call: TRBV27
clone_size: few
d_call: .
cdr3_aa: CASRLAPGQLYEQYF
cdr3_nt: TGTGCCAGCAGGCTCGCTCCGGGACAACTCTACGAGCAGTACTTC

j_call: TRBJ1-1
cdr3_length: 17
v_call: TRBV6-1
clone_size: .
d_call: .
cdr3_aa: CASTERGGFGVNTEAFF
cdr3_nt: TGTGCCAGCACCGAACGGGGGGGCTTTGGGGTGAACACTGAAGCTTTCTTT

j_call: TRBJ1-1
cdr3_length: 16
v_call: TRBV5-1
clone_size: few
d_call: TRBD1
cdr3_aa: CASSFGQVAPDTEAFF
cdr3_nt: TGCGCCAGCAGCTTTGGACAGGTGGCCCCCGACACTGAAGCTTTCTTT

j_call: TRBJ1-2
cdr3_length: 15
v_call: TRBV28
clone_size: few
d_call: .
cdr3_aa: CASSLPGHPGGGYTF
cdr3_nt: TGTGCCAGCAGTCTCCCCGGACACCCGGGGGGGGGCTACACCTTC

j_call: TRBJ2-1
cdr3_length: 15
v_call: TRBV5-1
clone_size: .
d_call: TRBD2
cdr3_aa: CASTVGGAPYNEQFF
cdr3_nt: TGCGCCAGCACGGTCGGGGGGGCACCCTACAATGAGCAGTTCTTC

j_call: TRBJ1-3
cdr3_length: 15
v_call: TRBV6-5
clone_size: .
d_call: .
cdr3_aa: CASSQQGVSGNTIYF
cdr3_nt: TGTGCCAGCAGTCAACAGGGAGTCTCTGGAAACACCATATATTTT

j_call: TRBJ2-7
cdr3_length: 12
v_call: TRBV29-1
clone_size: .
d_call: .
cdr3_aa: CSVEDNYYEQYF
cdr3_nt: TGCAGCGTTGAAGACAACTACTACGAGCAGTACTTC

j_call: TRBJ1-4
cdr3_length: 15
v_call: TRBV4-2
clone_size: .
d_call: TRBD1
cdr3_aa: CASSQDQGASEKLFF
cdr3_nt: TGTGCCAGCAGCCAGGATCAGGGGGCGAGTGAAAAACTGTTTTTT

j_call: TRBJ2-2
cdr3_length: 15
v_call: TRBV2
clone_size: .
d_call: .
cdr3_aa: CASARAGFNTGELFF
cdr3_nt: TGTGCCAGCGCCAGGGCCGGGTTTAACACCGGGGAGCTGTTTTTT

j_call: TRBJ2-7
cdr3_length: 15
v_call: TRBV28
clone_size: .
d_call: .
cdr3_aa: CASSSLRGIAGEQYF
cdr3_nt: TGTGCCAGCAGTAGCCTCAGGGGGATAGCGGGCGAGCAGTACTTC

j_call: TRBJ1-1
cdr3_length: 13
v_call: TRBV5-1
clone_size: many
d_call: .
cdr3_aa: CASSLGENTEAFF
cdr3_nt: TGTGCCAGCAGCTTAGGCGAGAACACTGAAGCTTTCTTT

j_call: TRBJ2-3
cdr3_length: 11
v_call: TRBV29-1
clone_size: .
d_call: .
cdr3_aa: CSVGGTDAQYF
cdr3_nt: TGCAGCGTTGGGGGCACAGATGCGCAGTATTTT

j_call: TRBJ2-7
cdr3_length: 16
v_call: TRBV7-6
clone_size: few
d_call: TRBD2
cdr3_aa: CASSVHGRGWIDEQYF
cdr3_nt: TGTGCCAGCAGCGTACACGGGAGGGGTTGGATTGACGAGCAGTACTTC

j_call: TRBJ2-5
cdr3_length: 13
v_call: TRBV11-2
clone_size: few
d_call: .
cdr3_aa: CASSLDPPETQYF
cdr3_nt: TGTGCCAGCAGCTTGGACCCCCCAGAGACCCAGTACTTC

j_call: TRBJ2-7
cdr3_length: 16
v_call: TRBV7-2
clone_size: .
d_call: TRBD2
cdr3_aa: CASSPGLAGLIYEQYF
cdr3_nt: TGTGCCAGCAGCCCGGGACTAGCGGGGTTAATCTACGAGCAGTACTTC

j_call: TRBJ2-5
cdr3_length: 14
v_call: TRBV30
clone_size: few
d_call: TRBD1
cdr3_aa: CAWSSGTGIETQYF
cdr3_nt: TGTGCCTGGAGTTCCGGGACAGGGATTGAGACCCAGTACTTC

j_call: TRBJ2-3
cdr3_length: 13
v_call: TRBV4-3
clone_size: .
d_call: .
cdr3_aa: CASSQGEADTQYF
cdr3_nt: TGCGCCAGCAGCCAAGGCGAGGCTGATACGCAGTATTTT

j_call: TRBJ2-5
cdr3_length: 15
v_call: TRBV20-1
clone_size: few
d_call: TRBD2
cdr3_aa: CSARDVAGIGETQYF
cdr3_nt: TGCAGTGCTAGGGACGTAGCGGGGATTGGTGAGACCCAGTACTTC

j_call: TRBJ1-5
cdr3_length: 13
v_call: TRBV6-5
clone_size: once
d_call: .
cdr3_aa: CASSRTDYQPQHF
cdr3_nt: TGTGCCAGCAGTCGGACAGACTATCAGCCCCAGCATTTT

j_call: TRBJ2-1
cdr3_length: 15
v_call: TRBV5-3
clone_size: .
d_call: TRBD2
cdr3_aa: CARSELAARGSEQFF
cdr3_nt: TGTGCCAGAAGCGAACTAGCGGCCCGGGGCAGTGAGCAGTTCTTC

j_call: TRBJ2-3
cdr3_length: 17
v_call: TRBV5-1
clone_size: .
d_call: TRBD2
cdr3_aa: CASSPEGLAESTDTQYF
cdr3_nt: TGCGCCAGCTCACCCGAGGGACTAGCGGAAAGCACAGATACGCAGTATTTT

j_call: TRBJ2-5
cdr3_length: 15
v_call: TRBV28
clone_size: .
d_call: TRBD1
cdr3_aa: CASSPRDRAQETQYF
cdr3_nt: TGTGCCAGCAGCCCAAGGGACAGGGCCCAAGAGACCCAGTACTTC

j_call: TRBJ2-7
cdr3_length: 15
v_call: TRBV11-2
clone_size: few
d_call: .
cdr3_aa: CASSLRPGDSYEQYF
cdr3_nt: TGTGCCAGCAGCTTGCGTCCAGGGGACTCCTACGAGCAGTACTTC

j_call: TRBJ2-7
cdr3_length: 14
v_call: TRBV6-5
clone_size: .
d_call: TRBD1
cdr3_aa: CASSSDRAEGEQYF
cdr3_nt: TGTGCCAGCAGCTCTGACAGGGCCGAGGGCGAGCAGTACTTC

j_call: TRBJ2-3
cdr3_length: 17
v_call: TRBV28
clone_size: .
d_call: TRBD2
cdr3_aa: CASSPGGTSRIPDTQYF
cdr3_nt: TGTGCCAGCAGCCCAGGTGGGACTAGCAGGATACCAGATACGCAGTATTTT

j_call: TRBJ1-4
cdr3_length: 19
v_call: TRBV4-1
clone_size: few
d_call: TRBD1
cdr3_aa: CASSQVVQGFTLASEKLFF
cdr3_nt: TGCGCCAGCAGCCAAGTGGTACAGGGGTTTACTCTAGCGAGTGAAAAACTGTTTTTT

j_call: TRBJ2-1
cdr3_length: 16
v_call: TRBV20-1
clone_size: many
d_call: TRBD2
cdr3_aa: CSARDSGRSSYNEQFF
cdr3_nt: TGCAGTGCTAGGGATAGCGGGAGGAGCTCCTACAATGAGCAGTTCTTC

j_call: TRBJ2-7
cdr3_length: 14
v_call: TRBV5-5
clone_size: .
d_call: .
cdr3_aa: CASSLEQGVYEQYF
cdr3_nt: TGTGCCAGCAGCTTAGAGCAGGGAGTCTACGAGCAGTACTTC

j_call: TRBJ1-2
cdr3_length: 13
v_call: TRBV24-1
clone_size: .
d_call: TRBD1
cdr3_aa: CATSEQGDYGYTF
cdr3_nt: TGTGCCACCAGTGAACAGGGGGACTATGGCTACACCTTC